The TCR beta chain under discussion was sequenced for a study of blood T cell repertoires in COVID-19. Across the whole study: Collection of acute and convalescent COVID-19 samples took place in the United States, Italy and Spain. PBMCs, B-cell-depleted T cells, or T cells were the source of the cDNA or gDNA that made up the material.

In the original processing: The authors estimated nucleated cell counts from reference gene primer amplification. The table came from immunoSEQ multiplex PCR; TCRdb's copy has only in-frame clones and leaves some out. The DNA was the basis for D and trimming; V, J and clone size are from that table. This table has about 220,000 clones, over 75% appearing once. Enrollees, about 18 to 90 years old, lived in around 23 US areas. Germline-derived CDR1 and CDR2 are MDHEN and SYDVKM. The CDR3 extends over 10 amino acids. Trimming stripped 8 bases from V and 8 bases from J, with 7 bases between. The sample consisted of PBMCs or T cells enriched from blood (not recorded which). This clonotype was obtained from a woman aged 18-30 years in a cohort exposed to, infected with or recovered from COVID-19 (not recorded which). V usage is TRBV28 and J usage is TRBJ2-1; D may be TRBD2 (5 bases). The CDR3 reads CASGRDEQFF. CDR3 nucleotides: TGTGCCAGCGGGCGGGATGAGCAGTTCTTC.